This T cell receptor beta chain was recorded in a study of regulatory T cells. The primer mix had 52 TRBV and 13 TRBJ primers. Using immunoSEQ multiplex PCR, the repertoire was profiled, and TCRdb retains in-frame clones only, with some absent. The table lists almost 30,000 clones, around 93% of them singletons. CDR3 length equals 12 residues. Trimming stripped 5 bases from V and 8 bases from J, with 12 bases between. Germline-derived CDR1 and CDR2 are MNHNS and SASEGT. This clone was seen a handful of times. The antigen remains unidentified. CD4+ T cells were divided by sorting: CD25-high CD127-low Tregs, CD25-low CD127-high conventional cells. General study results and limits: Patient repertoires had restricted TRB V-J pairs and skewed V and J usage, most in Tregs. Hydrophobic residues at CDR3 positions 6 and 7 were enriched in conventional CD4+ T cells of CD3G-deficient patients.

Sequenced input: conventional CD4+ T cells sorted from blood. The chain carries TRBV6-1 and TRBJ1-2; D may be TRBD1 (6 bases). The clonotype comes from a person aged 18 to 35 with CD3G deficiency. CDR3 region: CASSLGAGGYTF. CDR3 DNA: TGTGCCAGCAGTTTGGGGGCGGGCGGCTACACCTTC.